This TCR beta chain was documented in a study of Graves' ophthalmopathy and Graves' hyperthyroidism. General study points: With a specificity of roughly 72% and a sensitivity of just under 71%, the model predicted ophthalmopathy progression.

Donors with ophthalmopathy: moderate-to-severe activity, CAS ≥3, NOSPECS ≥4, duration under 3 months. Trimming took 4 bases from V and 6 from J, leaving 12 bases between them. The CDR3 covers 12 residues. Germline assignment: CDR1 SQVTM and CDR2 ANQGSEA. Researchers took RNA transcripts and amplified TCR beta CDR3 regions from them. HTBI primers primed a first-round RT-PCR, and a second-round multiplex PCR followed. TCRdb used MiXCR to reprocess the multiplex PCR reads, holding one entry per CDR3 protein. This sample has around 670,000 distinct CDR3 sequences, with 35% to 50% found just once. In this sample, this clonotype turned up many times. Its antigen is undetermined.

This receptor was taken from an adult man with Graves' ophthalmopathy. This chain joins TRBV29-1 and TRBJ1-2; possibly TRBD1 for D (6 bases). Sequences were obtained from peripheral blood. The CDR3 loop is CSVVGQPDGYTF. As DNA, the CDR3 is TGCAGCGTTGTAGGACAGCCTGATGGCTACACCTTC.